This T cell receptor beta chain was observed in a study of blood T cell repertoires in COVID-19. Study context: The cDNA or gDNA used as material had been derived from T cells, B-cell-depleted T cells, or PBMCs.

This CDR3 has 15 amino acids. Germline values: CDR1 SGHVS, CDR2 FQNEAQ. J lost 1 base, V lost 4 bases, and 5 bases had no gene match. Per the original methods: Reference gene primer amplification in the assay estimated nucleated cell counts. Clones were read by immunoSEQ multiplex PCR, and TCRdb kept only the in-frame ones, dropping some. That table furnishes V, J and clone size, whereas the DNA furnished D and trimming. The sample shows roughly 190,000 clones, around 89% of them seen only once. Sequencing input: peripheral blood. The receptor's source is a man aged 35 to 55 with active or convalescent COVID-19. This chain connects TRBV7-8 to TRBJ1-1; 8 bases line up with TRBD1. The CDR3 loop is CASSSTGTGNTEAFF. The DNA for the CDR3 is TGTGCCAGCAGCTCCACCGGGACAGGGAACACTGAAGCTTTCTTT.